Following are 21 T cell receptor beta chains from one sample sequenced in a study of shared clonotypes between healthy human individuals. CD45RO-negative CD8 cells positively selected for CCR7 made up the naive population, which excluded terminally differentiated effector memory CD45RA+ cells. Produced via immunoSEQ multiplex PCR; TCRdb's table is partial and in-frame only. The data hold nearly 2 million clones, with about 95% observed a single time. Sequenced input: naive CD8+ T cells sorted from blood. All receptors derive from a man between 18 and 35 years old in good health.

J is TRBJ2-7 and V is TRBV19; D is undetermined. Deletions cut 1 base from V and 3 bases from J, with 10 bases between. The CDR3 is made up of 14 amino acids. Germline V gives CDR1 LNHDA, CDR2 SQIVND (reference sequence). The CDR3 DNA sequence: TGTGCCAGTAGTATAGGGGTCAATAACTACGAGCAGTACTTC. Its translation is CASSIGVNNYEQYF.

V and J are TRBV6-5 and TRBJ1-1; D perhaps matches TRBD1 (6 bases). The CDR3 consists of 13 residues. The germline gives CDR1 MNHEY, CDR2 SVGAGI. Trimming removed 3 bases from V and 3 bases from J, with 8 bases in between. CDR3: CASSYGQHTEAFF. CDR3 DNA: TGTGCCAGCAGTTATGGACAGCACACTGAAGCTTTCTTT.

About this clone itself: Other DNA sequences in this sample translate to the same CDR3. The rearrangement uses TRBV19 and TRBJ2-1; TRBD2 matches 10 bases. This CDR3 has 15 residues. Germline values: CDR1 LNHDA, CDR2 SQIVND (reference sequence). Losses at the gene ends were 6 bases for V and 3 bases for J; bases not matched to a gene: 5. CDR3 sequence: CASSPLAGVYNEQFF. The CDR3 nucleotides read TGTGCCAGTAGCCCTCTAGCGGGGGTCTACAATGAGCAGTTCTTC.

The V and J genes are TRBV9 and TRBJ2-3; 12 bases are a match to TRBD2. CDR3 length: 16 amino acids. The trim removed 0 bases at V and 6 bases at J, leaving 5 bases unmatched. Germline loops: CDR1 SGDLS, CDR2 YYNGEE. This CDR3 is CASSVEASGRGDTQYF. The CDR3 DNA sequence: TGTGCCAGCAGCGTAGAAGCTAGCGGGAGGGGGGATACGCAGTATTTT.

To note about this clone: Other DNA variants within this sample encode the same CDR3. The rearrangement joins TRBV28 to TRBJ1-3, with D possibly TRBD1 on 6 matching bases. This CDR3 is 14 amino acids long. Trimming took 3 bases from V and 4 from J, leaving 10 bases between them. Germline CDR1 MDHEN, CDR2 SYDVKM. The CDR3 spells CASSFRGPGNTIYF. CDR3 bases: TGTGCCAGCAGTTTCAGGGGTCCGGGAAACACCATATATTTT. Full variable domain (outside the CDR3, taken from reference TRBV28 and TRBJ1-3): DVKVTQSSRYLVKRTGEKVFLECVQDMDHENMFWYRQDPGLGLRLIYFSYDVKMKEKGDIPEGYSVSREKKERFSLILESASTNQTSMYLCASSFRGPGNTIYFGEGSWLTVV.

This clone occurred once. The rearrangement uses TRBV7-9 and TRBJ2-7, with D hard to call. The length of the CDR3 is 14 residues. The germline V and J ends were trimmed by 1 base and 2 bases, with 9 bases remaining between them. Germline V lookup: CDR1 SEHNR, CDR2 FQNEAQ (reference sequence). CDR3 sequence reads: CASSLVSRAYEQYF. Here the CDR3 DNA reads TGTGCCAGCAGCTTAGTCAGTCGAGCCTACGAGCAGTACTTC.

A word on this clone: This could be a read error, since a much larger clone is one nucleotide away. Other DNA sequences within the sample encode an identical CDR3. CDR3 in amino acids: CASSLVYEQYF. The CDR3 coding sequence is TGTGCCAGCAGCTTAGTTTACGAGCAGTACTTC. The chain employs TRBV5-6 and TRBJ2-7; D ambiguous. Germline V gene data show CDR1 as SGHDT and CDR2 as YYEEEE. The CDR3 has 11 residues. Deletions cut 2 bases from V and 4 bases from J, with 4 bases between.

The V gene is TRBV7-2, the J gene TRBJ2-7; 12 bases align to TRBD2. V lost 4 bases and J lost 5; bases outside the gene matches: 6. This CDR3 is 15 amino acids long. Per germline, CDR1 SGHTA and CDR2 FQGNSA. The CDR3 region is CASSYRLAGDDEQYF. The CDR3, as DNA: TGTGCCAGCAGCTACCGACTAGCGGGAGACGACGAGCAGTACTTC.

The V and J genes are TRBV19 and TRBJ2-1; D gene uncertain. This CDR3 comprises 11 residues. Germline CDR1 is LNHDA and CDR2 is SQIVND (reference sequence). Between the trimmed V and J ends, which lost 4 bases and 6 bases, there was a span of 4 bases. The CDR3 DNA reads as TGTGCCAGTAGTAACTTCAATGAGCAGTTCTTC. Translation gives CASSNFNEQFF.

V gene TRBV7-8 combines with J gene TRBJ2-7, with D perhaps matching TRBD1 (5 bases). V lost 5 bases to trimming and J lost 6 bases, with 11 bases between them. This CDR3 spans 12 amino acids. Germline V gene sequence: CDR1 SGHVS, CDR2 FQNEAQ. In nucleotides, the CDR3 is TGTGCCAGCAGCCCTCTCACAGGCGAGCAGTACTTC. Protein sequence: CASSPLTGEQYF.

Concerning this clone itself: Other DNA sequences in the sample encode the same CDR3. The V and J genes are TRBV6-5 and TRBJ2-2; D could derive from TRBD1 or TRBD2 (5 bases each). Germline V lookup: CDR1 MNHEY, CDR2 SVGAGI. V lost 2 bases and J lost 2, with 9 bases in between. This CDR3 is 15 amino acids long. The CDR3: CASSYGGGNTGELFF. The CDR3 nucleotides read TGTGCCAGCAGTTACGGTGGGGGAAACACCGGGGAGCTGTTTTTT.

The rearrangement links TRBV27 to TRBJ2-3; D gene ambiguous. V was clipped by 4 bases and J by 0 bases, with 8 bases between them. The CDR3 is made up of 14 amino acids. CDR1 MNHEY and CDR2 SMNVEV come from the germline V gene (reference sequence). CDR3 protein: CASSYQTSTDTQYF. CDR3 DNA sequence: TGTGCCAGCAGTTACCAAACTAGCACAGATACGCAGTATTTT.

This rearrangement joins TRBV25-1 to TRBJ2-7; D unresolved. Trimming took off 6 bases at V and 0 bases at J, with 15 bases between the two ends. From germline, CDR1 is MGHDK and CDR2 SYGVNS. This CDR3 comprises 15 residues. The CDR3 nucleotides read TGTGCCAGCAGCCCGGGCGCACTGACCTCCTACGAGCAGTACTTC. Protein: CASSPGALTSYEQYF.

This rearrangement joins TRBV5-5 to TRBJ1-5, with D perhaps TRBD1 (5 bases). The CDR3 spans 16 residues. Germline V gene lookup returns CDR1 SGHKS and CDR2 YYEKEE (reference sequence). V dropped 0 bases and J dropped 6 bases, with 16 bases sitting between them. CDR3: CASSLVSTLGTQPQHF. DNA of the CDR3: TGTGCCAGCAGCTTGGTTTCGACACTAGGGACTCAGCCCCAGCATTTT. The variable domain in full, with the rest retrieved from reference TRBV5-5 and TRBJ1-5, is DAGVTQSPTHLIKTRGQQVTLRCSPISGHKSVSWYQQVLGQGPQFIFQYYEKEERGRGNFPDRFSARQFPNYSSELNVNALLLGDSALYLCASSLVSTLGTQPQHFGDGTRLSIL.

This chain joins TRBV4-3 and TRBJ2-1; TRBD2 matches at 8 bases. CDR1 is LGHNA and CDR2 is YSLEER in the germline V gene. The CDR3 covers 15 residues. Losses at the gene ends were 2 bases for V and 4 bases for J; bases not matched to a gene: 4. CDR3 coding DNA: TGCGCCAGCAGCCAATTCGAGCGGGGGTACAATGAGCAGTTCTTC. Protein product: CASSQFERGYNEQFF.

The DNA of the CDR3 is TGTGCCAGCAGCGAGGGCGGGGCCCCCTACGAGCAGTACTTC. Its translation is CASSEGGAPYEQYF. V gene TRBV13 combines with J gene TRBJ2-7; possible D gene TRBD2, 6 bases. The CDR3 is 14 amino acids. V was shortened by 5 bases and J by 2 bases, with 13 bases between the two germline ends. Germline V lookup: CDR1 PRHDT, CDR2 FYEKMQ (reference sequence).

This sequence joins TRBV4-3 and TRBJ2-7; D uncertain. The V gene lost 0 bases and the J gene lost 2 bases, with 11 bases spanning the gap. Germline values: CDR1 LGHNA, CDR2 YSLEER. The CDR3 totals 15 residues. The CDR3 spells CASSQDPRSPYEQYF. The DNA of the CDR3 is TGCGCCAGCAGCCAAGACCCAAGAAGCCCCTACGAGCAGTACTTC.

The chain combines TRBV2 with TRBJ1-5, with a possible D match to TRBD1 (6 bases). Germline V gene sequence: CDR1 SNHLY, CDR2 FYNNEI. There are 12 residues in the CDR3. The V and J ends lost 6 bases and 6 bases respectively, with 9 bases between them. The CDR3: CASRGGLQPQHF. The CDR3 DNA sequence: TGTGCCAGCAGGGGGGGGCTTCAGCCCCAGCATTTT. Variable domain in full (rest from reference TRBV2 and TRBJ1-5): EPEVTQTPSHQVTQMGQEVILRCVPISNHLYFYWYRQILGQKVEFLVSFYNNEISEKSEIFDDQFSVERPDGSNFTLKIRSTKLEDSAMYFCASRGGLQPQHFGDGTRLSIL.

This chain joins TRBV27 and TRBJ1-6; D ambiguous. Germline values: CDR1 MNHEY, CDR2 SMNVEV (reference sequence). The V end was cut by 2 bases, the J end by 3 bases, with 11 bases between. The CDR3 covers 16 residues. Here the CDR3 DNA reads TGTGCCAGCAGTTTAACGAATATCCACTATAATTCACCCCTCCACTTT. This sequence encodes CASSLTNIHYNSPLHF.

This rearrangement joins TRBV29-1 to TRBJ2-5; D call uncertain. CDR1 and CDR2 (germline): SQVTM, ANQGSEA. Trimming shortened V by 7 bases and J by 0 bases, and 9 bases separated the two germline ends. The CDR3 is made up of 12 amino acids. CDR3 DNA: TGCAGCGGAAACGTCTACCAAGAGACCCAGTACTTC. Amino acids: CSGNVYQETQYF.

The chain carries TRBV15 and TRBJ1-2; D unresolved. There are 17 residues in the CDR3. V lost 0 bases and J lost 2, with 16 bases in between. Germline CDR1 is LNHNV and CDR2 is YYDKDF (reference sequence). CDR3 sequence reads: CATSRDMLGAGNYGYTF. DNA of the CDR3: TGTGCCACCAGCAGAGATATGCTTGGCGCAGGAAACTATGGCTACACCTTC.